The 2 T cell receptor beta chains below come from one sample, sequenced in a study of immune evolution from preneoplasia to lung adenocarcinoma. Libraries were prepared by immunoSEQ multiplex PCR; TCRdb keeps only in-frame clonotypes and omits some of them. The table lists 12,000 to 15,000 clones, about 85% of them singletons. Sequencing was done on a sample of FFPE lung adenocarcinoma in situ tissue. The receptors derive from a donor older than 65 with lung adenocarcinoma.

The V and J genes are TRBV25-1 and TRBJ2-1, with a tentative D call TRBD1 (6 bases). The CDR3 is made up of 12 amino acids. Trimming left V 7 bases short and J 5 bases short, with 9 bases between. The germline CDR1 and CDR2 sequences are MGHDK and SYGVNS. The CDR3 spells CASIQGHNEQFF. Written as DNA, the CDR3 is TGTGCCAGCATTCAGGGGCACAATGAGCAGTTCTTC.

This clone was observed a single time. The chain has TRBV4-1 and TRBJ1-4, with no clear D. Germline V gives CDR1 MGHRA, CDR2 YSYEKL. This CDR3 has 18 amino acids. V shed 2 bases and J shed 1 base, with 17 bases lying between them. The CDR3 here is CASSQPLRRLGTNEKLFF. CDR3 sequence (DNA): TGCGCCAGCAGCCAACCGTTGAGACGGCTGGGAACTAATGAAAAACTGTTTTTT.